The 26 T cell receptor beta chains given below trace back to one sample, sequenced in a study of identical twins. MiXCR, applied by TCRdb to the 5' RACE reads, yields one record per CDR3 protein. The sample lists under 1 million distinct CDR3 sequences; roughly an eighth were seen once. This sample was also put to use in a study of yellow fever vaccine responses in identical twins.

Material for sequencing was PBMCs. Every receptor here comes from a woman under 30 in good health.

The sample holds a few counts of this clonotype. The rearrangement joins TRBV24-1 to TRBJ2-2, with D possibly being TRBD2 (5 bases). V was pared by 0 bases and J by 6 bases, with 10 bases between. CDR3 size: 15 residues. CDR1 and CDR2 from the germline V gene are KGHDR and SFDVKD. The CDR3 spells CATSDLGVEAGELFF. The CDR3 nucleotides are TGTGCCACCAGTGATTTGGGCGTGGAGGCCGGGGAGCTGTTTTTT.

This clonotype was counted only a few times. The chain has TRBV20-1 and TRBJ1-2; maybe TRBD1 (5 bases). Per germline, CDR1 DFQATT and CDR2 SNEGSKA (reference sequence). Trimming cost V 0 bases and J 8 bases, with 16 bases left between them. The CDR3 runs 14 residues. The DNA of the CDR3 is TGCAGTGCTAGAGATGGTATCAGGGAAGACGGCTACACCTTC. Translated: CSARDGIREDGYTF.

The genes are TRBV28 and TRBJ1-2, with D perhaps TRBD1 (6 bases). V lost 7 bases to trimming and J lost 5 bases, with 17 bases between them. The CDR3 spans 14 residues. CDR1 is MDHEN and CDR2 is SYDVKM in the germline V gene. The CDR3 sequence: CASTPGGAGYGYTF. In DNA, the CDR3 is TGTGCCAGCACCCCGGGGGGGGCGGGATATGGCTACACCTTC.

This clonotype was picked up a small number of times. The rearrangement links TRBV7-6 to TRBJ2-1, with D possibly being TRBD2 (6 bases). Looked up from germline, CDR1 is SGHVS and CDR2 is FNYEAQ. The germline V and J ends were trimmed by 8 bases and 2 bases, with 13 bases remaining between them. This CDR3 region has 14 residues. The CDR3 loop reads CASSGRPPYNEQFF. The CDR3, as DNA: TGTGCCAGCTCAGGGAGGCCCCCCTACAATGAGCAGTTCTTC.

V gene TRBV11-3 combines with J gene TRBJ1-1; the D is unclear. The CDR3 runs to 12 residues. In germline, CDR1 is SGHNT, CDR2 YENEEA. V dropped 1 base and J dropped 7 bases, with 7 bases sitting between them. CDR3: CASSLGSFEAFF. The CDR3 DNA reads TGTGCCAGCAGCTTAGGCTCTTTTGAAGCTTTCTTT.

The chain links TRBV4-1 to TRBJ2-7, with TRBD2 matching 10 bases. V shed 3 bases, J shed 3 bases, and the junction held 5 bases outside the gene matches. Germline values: CDR1 MGHRA, CDR2 YSYEKL. CDR3 length: 15 amino acids. CDR3 region: CASSQEGLAYYEQYF. CDR3 coding DNA: TGCGCCAGCAGCCAGGAGGGACTAGCGTACTACGAGCAGTACTTC.

The J gene is TRBJ2-3, the V gene TRBV2; D may be TRBD1 (6 bases). Trimming shortened V by 5 bases and J by 4 bases, and 16 bases separated the two germline ends. CDR3 length: 15 amino acids. Germline CDR1 reads SNHLY; CDR2 reads FYNNEI. The CDR3 DNA reads TGTGCCAGCAGTCTGGGACACTTCCCCTCAGATACGCAGTATTTT. It is translated as CASSLGHFPSDTQYF. The full variable domain, in which reference TRBV2 and TRBJ2-3 provide the parts outside the CDR3, is EPEVTQTPSHQVTQMGQEVILRCVPISNHLYFYWYRQILGQKVEFLVSFYNNEISEKSEIFDDQFSVERPDGSNFTLKIRSTKLEDSAMYFCASSLGHFPSDTQYFGPGTRLTVL.

This chain links TRBV9 with TRBJ2-5; D tentatively reads TRBD1 or TRBD2 (5 bases each). Trimming removed 4 bases at V and 1 base at J, with 11 bases between. The CDR3 has 14 amino acids. CDR1 and CDR2 (germline): SGDLS, YYNGEE. In DNA form, the CDR3 reads TGTGCCAGCAGCCACCGGGACGGCCAAGAGACCCAGTACTTC. Encoded protein: CASSHRDGQETQYF.

This clonotype showed up just a few times. V and J are TRBV7-9 and TRBJ2-2; 7 bases are shared with TRBD2. The germline gives CDR1 SEHNR, CDR2 FQNEAQ (reference sequence). This CDR3 region has 16 residues. The trim removed 5 bases at V and 1 base at J, leaving 7 bases unmatched. CDR3 loop: CASSASGGRNTGELFF. CDR3 bases: TGTGCCAGCAGCGCCTCGGGCGGGAGGAACACCGGGGAGCTGTTTTTT. The full variable domain, its missing parts supplied by reference TRBV7-9 and TRBJ2-2, is DTGVSQNPRHKITKRGQNVTFRCDPISEHNRLYWYRQTLGQGPEFLTYFQNEAQLEKSRLLSDRFSAERPKGSFSTLEIQRTEQGDSAMYLCASSASGGRNTGELFFGEGSRLTVL.

This clonotype occurred a few times. The chain joins TRBV7-9 to TRBJ2-2; 9 bases fit TRBD2. Germline CDR1 and CDR2: SEHNR and FQNEAQ (reference sequence). With V trimmed by 5 bases and J by 3 bases, 10 bases remained unmatched. This CDR3 has 17 amino acids. This CDR3 reads CASSRTLAGFDTGELFF. CDR3 bases: TGTGCCAGCAGCCGAACTCTAGCGGGGTTTGACACCGGGGAGCTGTTTTTT. The full variable domain, rest sourced from reference TRBV7-9 and TRBJ2-2, is DTGVSQNPRHKITKRGQNVTFRCDPISEHNRLYWYRQTLGQGPEFLTYFQNEAQLEKSRLLSDRFSAERPKGSFSTLEIQRTEQGDSAMYLCASSRTLAGFDTGELFFGEGSRLTVL.

The chain uses TRBV9 and TRBJ2-1, with TRBD2 matching 10 bases. CDR1 and CDR2 (germline): SGDLS, YYNGEE. The CDR3 is 15 residues long. The junction had 9 bases not matched to a gene; V was cut back by 3 bases and J by 9 bases. The CDR3, as DNA: TGTGCCAGCAGCGCTCTAGCGGGAGAGGGCGGTGAGCAGTTCTTC. Translation gives CASSALAGEGGEQFF.

This clonotype has a count of ten or more. The chain joins TRBV29-1 to TRBJ2-1; D remains unclear. V lost 7 bases, J lost 1 base, and 14 bases lay in between. Looked up from germline, CDR1 is SQVTM and CDR2 is ANQGSEA. The CDR3 has 14 residues. For the CDR3, the DNA is TGCAGCGGCGTGAGGCAGGTTTCCTACAATGAGCAGTTCTTC. Translation gives CSGVRQVSYNEQFF.

This clonotype was detected only a few times. J is TRBJ1-4 and V is TRBV2; possibly TRBD1 for D (6 bases). The CDR3 is 15 residues long. Per the germline V gene, CDR1 is SNHLY and CDR2 is FYNNEI. V was clipped by 5 bases and J by 5 bases, with 15 bases between them. Here the CDR3 DNA reads TGTGCCAGCAGTCGGAGGGGGACGGGCAATGAAAAACTGTTTTTT. It encodes CASSRRGTGNEKLFF.

The V call is TRBV6-4, the J call TRBJ1-6; D is unclear. V was cut by 0 bases and J by 8 bases, with 14 bases left in between. This CDR3 has 16 residues. CDR1 MRHNA and CDR2 SNTAGT come from the germline V gene. CDR3 sequence (DNA): TGTGCCAGCAGTGACTCGATGGAACGGACTCATTCACCCCTCCACTTT. It codes for CASSDSMERTHSPLHF.

This clonotype was detected a few times. V usage is TRBV5-1 and J usage is TRBJ2-1; 12 positions agree with TRBD1. This CDR3 spans 17 amino acids. From germline, CDR1 is SGHRS and CDR2 YFSETQ. J lost 7 bases, V lost 2 bases, and 10 bases had no gene match. The CDR3 loop reads CASSLPGTGGARNEQFF. CDR3 in DNA: TGCGCCAGCAGCTTACCCGGGACAGGGGGCGCCAGGAATGAGCAGTTCTTC.

This clonotype was picked up a small number of times. V and J are TRBV4-2 and TRBJ2-1; 8 bases are a match to TRBD2. CDR3 length: 16 amino acids. V lost 4 bases, J lost 6 bases, and 11 bases stayed unmatched. Germline CDR1 and CDR2: LGHNA and YNFKEQ. CDR3 in amino acids: CASSPTGGLRSNEQFF. In DNA, the CDR3 is TGTGCCAGCAGCCCTACGGGGGGGCTAAGGTCCAATGAGCAGTTCTTC.

This clonotype was counted between two and nine times. The V call is TRBV15, the J call TRBJ2-3; TRBD1 matches at 9 bases. Germline V lookup: CDR1 LNHNV, CDR2 YYDKDF (reference sequence). The CDR3 runs 14 residues. Losses at the gene ends were 8 bases for V and 5 bases for J; bases not matched to a gene: 8. CDR3 coding DNA: TGTGCCACCCAACACAGGGGGCGCGAAGATACGCAGTATTTT. Translation gives CATQHRGREDTQYF.

The chain combines TRBV28 with TRBJ1-2; D is perhaps TRBD1 (6 bases). The germline V gene has CDR1 MDHEN and CDR2 SYDVKM. The CDR3 extends over 18 amino acids. Trimming pared 5 bases from V and 0 bases from J, leaving 22 bases between. The CDR3 protein is CASSPTRDTSNTNYGYTF. CDR3 nucleotides: TGTGCCAGCAGTCCTACTCGGGACACGTCCAACACTAACTATGGCTACACCTTC.

The rearrangement uses TRBV18 and TRBJ2-2; D unresolved. V was clipped by 3 bases and J by 2 bases, with 19 bases between them. This CDR3 has 18 amino acids. CDR1 is KGHSH and CDR2 is LQKENI in the germline V gene. CDR3 amino acids: CASSPRLSSSTNTGELFF. CDR3 nucleotides: TGTGCCAGCTCACCTAGGTTAAGCTCGTCTACTAACACCGGGGAGCTGTTTTTT.

This clonotype has just a few counts. The chain links TRBV6-5 to TRBJ1-1; D gene unclear. V was shortened by 6 bases and J by 1 base, with 15 bases between the two germline ends. Germline CDR1 and CDR2: MNHEY and SVGAGI. CDR3 size: 15 residues. CDR3: CASRYRREENTEAFF. CDR3 DNA sequence: TGTGCCAGCAGGTACCGTCGCGAGGAGAACACTGAAGCTTTCTTT.

This clonotype was detected only a few times. The gene calls are TRBV2 and TRBJ2-1; 13 positions agree with TRBD2. The length of the CDR3 is 15 residues. Germline CDR1 is SNHLY and CDR2 is FYNNEI. V dropped 7 bases and J dropped 4; count of bases not matched to a gene: 4. The CDR3 sequence: CASNGLAGEYNEQFF. In DNA form, the CDR3 reads TGTGCCAGCAATGGACTAGCGGGGGAATACAATGAGCAGTTCTTC.

The chain uses TRBV20-1 and TRBJ2-3, with D possibly being TRBD1 or TRBD2 (5 bases each). The CDR3 runs to 12 residues. CDR1 is DFQATT and CDR2 is SNEGSKA in the germline V gene (reference sequence). Trimming removed 8 bases from V and 3 bases from J, with 12 bases in between. Written as DNA, the CDR3 is TGCAGTTTAGGGGACGATACAGATACGCAGTATTTT. This gives the protein CSLGDDTDTQYF.

Worth noting for this clonotype: The CDR3 does not close with the conserved phenylalanine or tryptophan, likely indicating a read error. The chain employs TRBV7-9 and TRBJ2-1; 8 bases fit TRBD2. The germline CDR1 and CDR2 sequences are SEHNR and FQNEAQ (reference sequence). CDR3 length: 16 amino acids. CDR3 DNA sequence: TGTGCCATCAGCCCTGGGCTCGGGACTAGCTACAATGAGCAGTTCTAC. Amino acids: CAISPGLGTSYNEQFY.

V usage is TRBV12-3 or TRBV12-4 and J usage is TRBJ1-4; 7 bases fit TRBD1. This CDR3 has 17 residues. Trimming at V came to 7 bases and at J to 0 bases, leaving 11 bases not matched to a gene. This chain's CDR3 is CASITGTDITTNEKLFF. The CDR3 nucleotides read TGTGCCAGCATCACCGGGACAGATATAACAACTAATGAAAAACTGTTTTTT.

This sequence joins TRBV10-3 and TRBJ1-6; D may be TRBD1 (6 bases). Germline V lookup: CDR1 ENHRY, CDR2 SYGVKD. The CDR3 consists of 15 residues. V lost 0 bases, J lost 9 bases, and 12 bases lay in between. CDR3 sequence (DNA): TGTGCCATCAGTGAGTCTCAACAGGGAGTTTCACCCCTCCACTTT. Its translation is CAISESQQGVSPLHF.

The gene calls are TRBV20-1 and TRBJ2-7, with 7 bases lining up with TRBD2. V dropped 0 bases and J dropped 2; count of bases not matched to a gene: 7. CDR1 and CDR2 from the germline V gene are DFQATT and SNEGSKA (reference sequence). The CDR3 is 15 amino acids. CDR3 sequence reads: CSARDPASGTYEQYF. The DNA for the CDR3 is TGCAGTGCTAGAGATCCGGCTAGCGGCACCTACGAGCAGTACTTC.